Presented here are 19 T cell receptor beta chains from one specimen sequenced in a study of cytomegalovirus exposure and HLA in healthy donors. 60 Vbeta and 13 Jbeta primers were used in PCR. Assay: immunoSEQ multiplex PCR; the TCRdb copy retains only in-frame clones and omits some. Of 89,000 or so clones in the sample, about three quarters were seen once. The sequenced sample was PBMCs. These receptors were obtained from a boy aged 10-17 years in good health and CMV-seronegative.

J is TRBJ1-2 and V is TRBV29-1; tentatively, D is TRBD1 (5 bases). There are 11 residues in the CDR3. Trimming removed 6 bases from V and 6 bases from J, with 11 bases in between. CDR1 and CDR2 from the germline V gene are SQVTM and ANQGSEA. The CDR3 sequence: CSVQGRNGYTF. CDR3 coding DNA: TGCAGCGTCCAGGGCCGGAATGGCTACACCTTC.

The chain employs TRBV27 and TRBJ1-1, with 9 bases lining up with TRBD1. The junction had 3 bases not matched to a gene; V was cut back by 6 bases and J by 10 bases. The V gene's germline CDR1 is MNHEY and CDR2 SMNVEV (reference sequence). This CDR3 is 11 amino acids long. The CDR3 loop reads CASRTDRGAFF. The CDR3 DNA reads TGTGCCAGCAGGACGGACAGGGGAGCTTTCTTT.

The chain carries TRBV30 and TRBJ2-3, with no clear D. Trimming took off 0 bases at V and 5 bases at J, with 3 bases between the two ends. The CDR3 spans 11 residues. Germline values: CDR1 GTSNPN, CDR2 SVGIG (reference sequence). The chain's CDR3 is CAWSVIDTQYF. The CDR3 DNA is TGTGCCTGGAGTGTTATAGATACGCAGTATTTT.

The chain carries TRBV6-1 and TRBJ2-7; D ambiguous. The CDR3 is 15 residues long. Germline CDR1 and CDR2: MNHNS and SASEGT. Deletions cut 2 bases from V and 3 bases from J, with 14 bases between. CDR3 nucleotide sequence: TGTGCCAGCAGTGAATCGTCCGCGTTAGTCTACGAGCAGTACTTC. This codes for CASSESSALVYEQYF.

The chain combines TRBV9 with TRBJ1-1; D is ambiguous. Germline V lookup: CDR1 SGDLS, CDR2 YYNGEE. V was pared by 1 base and J by 4 bases, with 8 bases between. The CDR3 extends over 13 amino acids. The CDR3 reads CASSVSGSTEAFF. Here the CDR3 DNA reads TGTGCCAGCAGCGTAAGTGGGAGCACTGAAGCTTTCTTT.

With respect to this clone: At one boundary the junction diverges from the germline segment, which might be a read error. CDR3 sequence (DNA): TGTGCCAGCAGCCCTATCCGGGACTCCTCCAATGAGCAGTTCTTC. This gives the protein CASSPIRDSSNEQFF. This rearrangement joins TRBV7-8 to TRBJ2-1; maybe TRBD2 (6 bases). Germline lookup yields CDR1 SGHVS and CDR2 FQNEAQ. CDR3 size: 15 residues.

The rearrangement links TRBV27 to TRBJ2-3, with 10 bases that match TRBD2. V was clipped by 4 bases and J by 0 bases; unmatched bases: 13. CDR3 length: 19 residues. Germline V gene sequence: CDR1 MNHEY, CDR2 SMNVEV (reference sequence). The CDR3 nucleotides read TGTGCCAGCAGTTGGATTAGGAGCGGGGGGGTTACTAGCACAGATACGCAGTATTTT. Translating gives CASSWIRSGGVTSTDTQYF.

The chain has TRBV5-8 and TRBJ2-7; D is ambiguous. This CDR3 is built from 13 residues. CDR1 is SGHTS and CDR2 is YDEGEE in the germline V gene. V shed 1 base and J shed 2 bases, with 7 bases lying between them. CDR3: CASSLLHPYEQYF. DNA of the CDR3: TGTGCCAGCAGCTTGTTACATCCCTACGAGCAGTACTTC.

The chain employs TRBV10-3 and TRBJ1-2; 8 nucleotides line up with TRBD1. Losses at the gene ends were 10 bases for V and 4 bases for J; bases not matched to a gene: 14. The CDR3 runs to 15 residues. Looked up from germline, CDR1 is ENHRY and CDR2 is SYGVKD. This chain's CDR3 is CATQGQGPASYGYTF. In DNA, the CDR3 is TGTGCCACCCAAGGACAGGGTCCAGCTAGCTATGGCTACACCTTC.

The chain has TRBV30 and TRBJ2-7, with TRBD1 matching over 8 bases. Germline CDR1 GTSNPN, CDR2 SVGIG (reference sequence). V dropped 5 bases and J dropped 11; count of bases not matched to a gene: 8. The CDR3 extends over 11 amino acids. The CDR3 DNA reads TGTGCCTGGGGCACAGGGGGATGGGAGTACGTC. Amino acid sequence: CAWGTGGWEYV.

This rearrangement joins TRBV10-1 to TRBJ2-1; D possibly corresponds to TRBD1 (5 bases). V lost 5 bases, J lost 7 bases, and 15 bases lay in between. Germline assignment: CDR1 WNHNN and CDR2 SYGVQD (reference sequence). The CDR3 runs 14 residues. CDR3 DNA sequence: TGCGCCAGCAGTAAACAGGTAACTGGGAATGAGCAGTTCTTC. This encodes CASSKQVTGNEQFF.

The chain is built from TRBV7-6 and TRBJ2-7; perhaps TRBD1 as D (6 bases). The CDR3 contains 13 residues. V lost 5 bases, J lost 5 bases, and 13 bases lay in between. CDR1 and CDR2 (germline): SGHVS, FNYEAQ. The CDR3 spells CASSRLQGDEQYF. CDR3 nucleotide sequence: TGTGCCAGCAGCAGACTACAGGGAGACGAGCAGTACTTC.

This sequence joins TRBV4-3 and TRBJ1-3; D remains ambiguous. This CDR3 is built from 16 residues. Trimming cost V 0 bases and J 0 bases, with 9 bases left between them. The germline V gene encodes CDR1 LGHNA and CDR2 YSLEER. The CDR3 protein is CASSQDKQTSGNTIYF. CDR3 sequence (DNA): TGCGCCAGCAGCCAAGATAAACAAACCTCTGGAAACACCATATATTTT.

The V and J genes are TRBV5-1 and TRBJ2-7; TRBD1 is a possible D gene (7 bases). Germline V CDR1 and CDR2: SGHRS, YFSETQ. CDR3 length: 15 amino acids. V dropped 0 bases and J dropped 3 bases, with 13 bases sitting between them. The CDR3: CASSLAPGGLYEQYF. The CDR3 DNA follows: TGCGCCAGCAGCTTGGCTCCAGGGGGGCTCTACGAGCAGTACTTC.

This clone was observed a few times. The chain carries TRBV11-2 and TRBJ2-3, with D unclear. This CDR3 contains 16 residues. The V end lost 2 bases, the J end lost 1 base, and 13 bases lay between the germline ends. CDR1 and CDR2 (germline): SGHAT, FQNNGV. The CDR3 here is CASSLQRSKGTDTQYF. The CDR3, as DNA: TGTGCCAGCAGCTTACAGCGCTCCAAAGGCACAGATACGCAGTATTTT.

The chain joins TRBV28 to TRBJ2-7; no clear D. CDR3 length: 15 amino acids. V was clipped by 5 bases and J by 3 bases, with 17 bases between them. Germline V gene sequence: CDR1 MDHEN, CDR2 SYDVKM. CDR3 sequence reads: CASSPNLRVRYEQYF. As DNA, the CDR3 is TGTGCCAGCAGTCCCAACCTCCGCGTTCGCTACGAGCAGTACTTC.

In the case of this clone: This specimen includes other DNA sequences encoding the same CDR3. The gene calls are TRBV30 and TRBJ1-5; possible D gene TRBD1, 5 bases. From germline, CDR1 is GTSNPN and CDR2 SVGIG (reference sequence). This CDR3 has 13 amino acids. V lost 0 bases to trimming and J lost 4 bases, with 7 bases between them. CDR3 DNA: TGTGCCTGGAGTGTGGGGGGGAATCAGCCCCAGCATTTT. Amino acid sequence: CAWSVGGNQPQHF.

The chain has TRBV25-1 and TRBJ2-3; 7 bases match TRBD2. Germline V CDR1 and CDR2: MGHDK, SYGVNS. J gave up 1 base and V 4 bases, and 14 bases lay outside the gene matches. This CDR3 contains 18 residues. CDR3 nucleotide sequence: TGTGCCAGCAGTGCCCGATGGGGGGGGATTCGTGGCACAGATACGCAGTATTTT. Its protein is CASSARWGGIRGTDTQYF. Variable domain in full (rest from reference TRBV25-1 and TRBJ2-3): EADIYQTPRYLVIGTGKKITLECSQTMGHDKMYWYQQDPGMELHLIHYSYGVNSTEKGDLSSESTVSRIRTEHFPLTLESARPSHTSQYLCASSARWGGIRGTDTQYFGPGTRLTVL.

The chain is built from TRBV7-2 and TRBJ1-2; D is uncertain. V gave up 3 bases and J gave up 4 bases, with 12 bases separating them. Germline-derived CDR1 and CDR2 are SGHTA and FQGNSA. The length of the CDR3 is 14 residues. Here the CDR3 reads CASSFSSTVYGYTF. The CDR3 nucleotides are TGTGCCAGCAGCTTCTCCAGTACCGTCTATGGCTACACCTTC.